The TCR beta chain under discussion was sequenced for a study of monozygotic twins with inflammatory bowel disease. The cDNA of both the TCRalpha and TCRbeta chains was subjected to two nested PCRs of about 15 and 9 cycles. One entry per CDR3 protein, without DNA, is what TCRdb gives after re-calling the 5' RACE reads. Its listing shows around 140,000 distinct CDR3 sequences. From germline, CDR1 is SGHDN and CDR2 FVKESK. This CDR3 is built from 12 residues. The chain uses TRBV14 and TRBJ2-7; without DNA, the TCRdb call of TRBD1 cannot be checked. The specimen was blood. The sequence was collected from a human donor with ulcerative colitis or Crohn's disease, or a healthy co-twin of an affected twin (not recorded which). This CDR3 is CASRTTGNEQYF.